This TCR beta chain was captured in a study of vaccination effects on CD4 cells after COVID-19. Study at large: Sequencing followed a ViraFEST assay step that expanded antigen-specific CD4+ T cells with viral peptide pools.

The study's findings and limits: Late after vaccination, infection- and vaccine-induced clones showed marked clonal contraction. Early timepoints after infection were absent, and convalescent patients were few in the study.

Note on this clone: Its target is not known.

Upon completion of 10 to 11 days in culture, CD4+ T cells were isolated. According to the study, vaccine recipients showed no prior SARS-CoV-2 infection and negative nucleocapsid antibodies. The repertoire was sequenced with immunoSEQ multiplex PCR; TCRdb's copy has only in-frame clones and lacks some. The table shows more than 30,000 clones, with about 81% occurring only once. Trimming took 4 bases from V and 14 from J, leaving 18 bases between them. The germline CDR1 and CDR2 sequences are SNHLY and FYNNEI. The CDR3 contains 14 residues. The rearrangement joins TRBV2 to TRBJ1-6; D perhaps matches TRBD1 (5 bases). Sequenced material: CD4+ T cells from PBMCs cultured without peptide, taken before COVID-19 vaccination. The clonotype originates from a human donor who received a COVID-19 vaccine. In nucleotides, the CDR3 is TGTGCCAGCAGTGCTCAGGGTTCGGCTATGGCCCTCCACTTT. It yields the protein CASSAQGSAMALHF.